The clone carrying this T cell receptor beta chain appeared a few times. Its antigen is as yet unknown. The data derive from a study of response to subunit inactivated influenza vaccine. TCRdb called the RT-PCR reads again in MiXCR, with one record for every CDR3 protein. Here the sample spans about 780,000 distinct CDR3 sequences, about a fifth being singletons. Trimming removed 1 base at V and 1 base at J, with 14 bases between. Germline V gene data show CDR1 as MNHEY and CDR2 as SMNVEV (reference sequence). CDR3 size: 16 residues. General observations from the study: There was a suggestion from the authors that each seasonal influenza vaccination recruits few new T cells.

This clonotype originated in a man in his fifties who received an inactivated influenza vaccine. The chain couples TRBV27 to TRBJ2-7; D possibly corresponds to TRBD1 (6 bases). The sequenced sample was PBMCs from blood, obtained less than 6 days after vaccination. CDR3 in DNA: TGTGCCAGCAGTTTATACCCCGCAGGGGTATCCTACGAGCAGTACTTC. Its protein product is CASSLYPAGVSYEQYF.